This TCR beta chain stems from a study of T cells after yellow fever vaccination (dated by TCRdb to the late 2010s). About the investigation overall: The SMART-Seq v4 Ultra Low Input RNA kit was used to prepare libraries from fractions with low cell numbers. The cohort comprised two healthy male donors, one aged 18 to 30 and one aged 30 to 40 years. Bulk TCR alpha and beta repertoires were sequenced longitudinally to track T-cell clones before and after primary and booster YFV17D yellow fever vaccination. Blood was collected at multiple timepoints before and after primary and secondary immunization, and bulk PBMC replicates and cell subsets were isolated. The research as a whole found: A small fraction of clonotypes showed up in both the CD4 and CD8 compartments, probably as a result of convergent recombination. Compared with the primary T-cell response, the secondary T-cell response was weaker but faster, peaking on day 5 rather than day 15. Because only a couple of donors were included in the study, the extent to which the findings can be generalized is limited. Computational filtering was required because FACS-sorted repertoires could contain abundant contaminating clonotypes from the bulk population. Most clones expanded after primary vaccination were re-detected after the booster (almost 97% of CD4 and roughly 85% of CD8), suggesting broad memory maintenance.

The treatment or condition label of this sample denotes: live attenuated yellow fever vaccine strain. Two biological replicates of bulk PBMCs were collected at each blood-draw timepoint. A standard Ficoll-Paque protocol was used to isolate PBMCs from peripheral blood. RNA was extracted with TriZol from bulk PBMCs, CD4 and CD8 fractions, and dextramer-positive and dextramer-negative fractions. From the cysteine through the phenylalanine, the CDR3 covers 13 amino acids. The kept DNA is CDR3 alone, 39 bases in frame from the first base. The germline V end is reduced by 10 bases and the J end by 7 bases; junction bases left unmatched: 8. Taken from the germline V gene, the CDR1 and CDR2 loops are WSHSY and SAAADI. TCR cDNA was made using 5'RACE template switching, a step that added a universal primer site and unique molecular identifiers. cDNA synthesis was primed from both the TCR alpha and TCR beta constant segments. Libraries were amplified in two PCR steps, with sample barcodes and sequencing adapters added in the second step. Sequencing of libraries was done on Illumina HiSeq 2500 (2x100 bp) or NovaSeq (2x150 bp). The paper's processing steps were these. MIGEC handled demultiplexing of reads and collapsing into UMI consensus sequences, while MiXCR performed V(D)J alignment. Vaccine-responding clonotypes were defined with edgeR using replicate PBMC samples, requiring FDR below 0.01 and a log2 fold change above 5 up to day 15. CD4 or CD8 identity was assigned to each bulk clonotype according to whether the clonotype was present at higher abundance in the sequenced CD4 repertoire or the sequenced CD8 repertoire. The public reads were reprocessed in TCRdb via fastp at Q25 and MiXCR, keeping in-frame beta chains. CDR3 protein sequences are deduplicated, and each keeps its most common genes and DNA. The V and J calls and clone size come from TCRdb's table, not from the authors' own analysis. This sample is represented by more than 350,000 distinct CDR3 sequences; 11% of them were singletons. Around 18% of the sample is taken by the ten largest.

This clonotype turned up a few times. No antigen is known for it. One base away there is no much larger clone; base qualities are not given. The chain couples TRBV10-2 to TRBJ2-1, with 9 bases aligning to TRBD1. The sequence came from a man younger than 35 who received the YFV17D yellow fever vaccine. This specimen was PBMCs, taken on the day of the first yellow fever vaccination. The CDR3 amino acid sequence is: CATLQGARNEQFF. DNA sequence: TGCGCCACCCTACAGGGGGCGCGAAATGAGCAGTTCTTC.